The text below deals with one T cell receptor beta chain. Germline V gene data show CDR1 as ENHRY and CDR2 as SYGVKD. Trimming took 6 bases from V and 0 from J, leaving 17 bases between them. This CDR3 region has 16 residues. This entry belongs to a study of blood T cell repertoires in COVID-19. Clones were read by immunoSEQ multiplex PCR, and TCRdb kept only the in-frame ones, dropping some. The sample lists about 270,000 clones; roughly nine tenths were seen once. This TCR was sampled from a woman aged 30 to 39 with COVID-19, enrolled during active disease. The sequencing sample was made of peripheral blood. This chain links TRBV10-3 with TRBJ1-1; D may be TRBD1 (6 bases). The CDR3 protein is CAIRETGQTMNTEAFF. In nucleotides, the CDR3 is TGTGCCATCAGGGAGACAGGCCAGACAATGAACACTGAAGCTTTCTTT.